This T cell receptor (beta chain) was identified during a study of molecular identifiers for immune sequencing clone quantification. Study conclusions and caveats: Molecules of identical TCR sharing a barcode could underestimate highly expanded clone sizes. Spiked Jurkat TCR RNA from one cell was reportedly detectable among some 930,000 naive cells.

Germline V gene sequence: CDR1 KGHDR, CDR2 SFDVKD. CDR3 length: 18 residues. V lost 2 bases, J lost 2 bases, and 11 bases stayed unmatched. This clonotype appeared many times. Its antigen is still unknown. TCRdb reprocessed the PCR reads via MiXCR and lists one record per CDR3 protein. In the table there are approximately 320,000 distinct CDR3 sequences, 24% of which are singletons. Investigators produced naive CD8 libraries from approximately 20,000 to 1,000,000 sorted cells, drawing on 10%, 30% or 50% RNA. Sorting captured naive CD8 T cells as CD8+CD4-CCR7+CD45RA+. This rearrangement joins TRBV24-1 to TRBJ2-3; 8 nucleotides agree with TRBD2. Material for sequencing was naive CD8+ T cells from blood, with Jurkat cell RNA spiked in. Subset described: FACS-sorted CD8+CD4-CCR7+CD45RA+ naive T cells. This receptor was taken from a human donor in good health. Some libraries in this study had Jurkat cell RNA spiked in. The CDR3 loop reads CATSDSQEAGGPTDTQYF. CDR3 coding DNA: TGTGCCACCAGTGATTCCCAGGAGGCGGGAGGACCCACAGATACGCAGTATTTT.